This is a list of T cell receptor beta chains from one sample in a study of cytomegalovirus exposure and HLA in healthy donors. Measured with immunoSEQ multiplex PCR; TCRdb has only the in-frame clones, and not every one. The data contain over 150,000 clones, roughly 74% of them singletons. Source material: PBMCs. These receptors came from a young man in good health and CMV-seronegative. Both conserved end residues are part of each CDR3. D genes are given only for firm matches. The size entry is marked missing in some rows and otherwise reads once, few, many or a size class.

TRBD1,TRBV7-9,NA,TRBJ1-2,TGTTCCAGCAGCTCCTCAGGGGGAGGCTACACCTTC,CSSSSSGGGYTF
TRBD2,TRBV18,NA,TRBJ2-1,TGTGCCAGCTCACCCGGCGGGGGGACTCTCAATGAGCAGTTCTTC,CASSPGGGTLNEQFF
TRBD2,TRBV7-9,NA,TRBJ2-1,TGTGCCAGCAGCTTATGGGGTCTAGCGGGTAATAGCTCCTACAATGAGCAGTTCTTC,CASSLWGLAGNSSYNEQFF
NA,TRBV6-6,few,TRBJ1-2,TGTGCCAGTATGGGGGGGCCTGGCTATGGCTACACCTTC,CASMGGPGYGYTF
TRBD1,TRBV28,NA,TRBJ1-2,TGTGCCAGCGGGTCGGCAGGGGGCGGCGAGAATGGCTACACCTTC,CASGSAGGGENGYTF
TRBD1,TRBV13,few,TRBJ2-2,TGTGCCAGCAGGCCCTGGACAGGGCGATGGGCCGAGCTGTTTTTT,CASRPWTGRWAELFF
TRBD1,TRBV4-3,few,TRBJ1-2,TGCGCCAGCAGCCACCGCGGGACAGCATATGGCTACACCTTC,CASSHRGTAYGYTF
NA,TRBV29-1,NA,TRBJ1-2,TGCAGCGTCGTTATTTCCGAGGCGCCTAACTATGGCTACACCTTC,CSVVISEAPNYGYTF
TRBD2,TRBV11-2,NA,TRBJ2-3,TGTGCCAGCAGCTTGGCAGTGGGGGGGGGTAACACAGATACGCAGTATTTT,CASSLAVGGGNTDTQYF
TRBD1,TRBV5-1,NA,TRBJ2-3,TGCGCCAGCAGCTTGTATTCTCGGACAGGGTCTAGCACAGATACGCAGTATTTT,CASSLYSRTGSSTDTQYF
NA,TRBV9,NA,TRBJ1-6,TGTGCCAGCAGCGTAGAAAGGGGTACCACCTCCCTCCACTTT,CASSVERGTTSLHF
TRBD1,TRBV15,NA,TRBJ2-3,TGTGCCACCAGCAAGCAACAGGGGGGCACAGATACGCAGTATTTT,CATSKQQGGTDTQYF
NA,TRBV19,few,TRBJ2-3,TGTGCCAGTAGTCCCGGGACACATACGCAGTATTTT,CASSPGTHTQYF
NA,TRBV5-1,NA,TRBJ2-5,TGCGCCAGCAGCTACGACGGACTCCGCCGAGAGACCCAGTACTTC,CASSYDGLRRETQYF
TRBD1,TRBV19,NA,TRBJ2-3,TGTGCCAGTAGTACACAGGGGGCGGCAGATACGCAGTATTTT,CASSTQGAADTQYF
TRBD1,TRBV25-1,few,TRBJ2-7,TGTGCCAGCAGCGAAGGACAGGACTACGAGCAGTACTTC,CASSEGQDYEQYF
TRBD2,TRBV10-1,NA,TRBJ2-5,TGCGCCAGCGGGAGCGGGGGGGCCGGCGAAGGGACCCAGTACTTC,CASGSGGAGEGTQYF
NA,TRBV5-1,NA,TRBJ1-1,TGCGCCAGCAGCATCGGACAGATGAACACTGAAGCTTTCTTT,CASSIGQMNTEAFF
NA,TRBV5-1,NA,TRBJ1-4,TGCGCCAGCAGCTTAGGGCGGGGCCCCTTAACGGAAAAACTGTTTTTT,CASSLGRGPLTEKLFF
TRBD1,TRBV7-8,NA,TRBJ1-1,TGTGCCAGCAGCACACAGGGGGCCGGGAACACTGAAGCTTTCTTT,CASSTQGAGNTEAFF
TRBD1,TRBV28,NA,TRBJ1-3,TGTGCCAGCAGTTTGTCCGAGGGACAGGCTGAAAACACCATATATTTT,CASSLSEGQAENTIYF
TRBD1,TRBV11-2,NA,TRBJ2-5,TGTGCCAGCAGCTCCCAGGGACAGGGAGGGACCCAGTACTTC,CASSSQGQGGTQYF
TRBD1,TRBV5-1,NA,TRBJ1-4,TGCGCCAGCAGCGCCTACTCCGGGACAGATGAAAAACTGTTTTTT,CASSAYSGTDEKLFF
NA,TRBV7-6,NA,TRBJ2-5,TGTGCCAGCAGCCTAGGGGGAGCTTTGGGCGAGACCCAGTACTTC,CASSLGGALGETQYF
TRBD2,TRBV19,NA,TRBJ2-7,TGTGCCAGTAGTATTTTGGAGCGACTAGCGACATACGAGCAGTACTTC,CASSILERLATYEQYF
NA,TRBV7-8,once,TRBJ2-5,TGTGCCAGCAGCCCCCGCGACAGGCGCCAAGAGACCCAGTACTTC,CASSPRDRRQETQYF
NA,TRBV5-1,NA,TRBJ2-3,TGCGCCAGCAGCGGCTCAGGATCAGATACGCAGTATTTT,CASSGSGSDTQYF
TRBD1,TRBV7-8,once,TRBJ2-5,TGTGCCAGCAGTCCGGGGACAGGGGGCGTCCAAGAGACCCAGTACTTC,CASSPGTGGVQETQYF
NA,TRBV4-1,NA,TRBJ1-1,TGCGCCAGCAGCCATGCGGATCGGCCGTTTCCTGAAGCTTTCTTT,CASSHADRPFPEAFF
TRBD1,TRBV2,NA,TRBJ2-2,TGTGCCAGCAGTTGGGACAGGGCTTTGAACACCGGGGAGCTGTTTTTT,CASSWDRALNTGELFF
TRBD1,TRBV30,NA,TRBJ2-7,TGTGCCTGGACCCTGGGGACAGCAACCTACGAGCAGTACTTC,CAWTLGTATYEQYF
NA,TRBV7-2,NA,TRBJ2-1,TGTGCCAGCAGCTTAGTTGGCGGGCCCAATGAGCAGTTCTTC,CASSLVGGPNEQFF
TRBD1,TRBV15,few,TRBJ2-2,TGTGCCACCAGCAGGTCTGGGACAGGGGGAGACACCGGGGAGCTGTTTTTT,CATSRSGTGGDTGELFF
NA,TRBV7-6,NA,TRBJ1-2,TGTGCCAGCAGCCCATCAGGGAACTATGGCTACACCTTC,CASSPSGNYGYTF
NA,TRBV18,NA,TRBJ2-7,TGTGCCAGCTCACCACGACAGAGCTACGAGCAGTACTTC,CASSPRQSYEQYF
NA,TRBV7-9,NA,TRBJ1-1,TGTGCCAGCACGGCAGGGTCGAACACTGAAGCTTTCTTT,CASTAGSNTEAFF
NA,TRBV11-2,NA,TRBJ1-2,TGTGCCAGCAGCCCCAGTGGGGGGGGGTACTATGGCTACACCTTC,CASSPSGGGYYGYTF
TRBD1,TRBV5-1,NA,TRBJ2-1,TGCGCCAGCAGCTGGACAGGGAATGAGCAGTTCTTC,CASSWTGNEQFF
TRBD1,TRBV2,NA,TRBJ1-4,TGTGCCAGCAGCCGGACAGGTGTGGATGAAAAACTGTTTTTT,CASSRTGVDEKLFF
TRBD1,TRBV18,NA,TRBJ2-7,TGTGCCAGCTCACCGCCGGGACAGGGGCCCTACGAGCAGTACTTC,CASSPPGQGPYEQYF
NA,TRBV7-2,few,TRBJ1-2,TGTGCCAGCAGCTTAGTAACAGGGCCTAACTATGGCTACACCTTC,CASSLVTGPNYGYTF
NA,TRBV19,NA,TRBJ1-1,TGTGCCACTTCGTACAAGGGGCCCGACACTGAAGCTTTCTTT,CATSYKGPDTEAFF
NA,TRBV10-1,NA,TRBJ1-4,TGCGCCAGCAGTGTGTTACCTACTCGGAATGAAAAACTGTTTTTT,CASSVLPTRNEKLFF